Detailed here is one TCR beta chain. Antigen unknown. CDR1 and CDR2 from the germline V gene are PRHDT and FYEKMQ (reference sequence). J gave up 6 bases and V 8 bases, and 8 bases lay outside the gene matches. This CDR3 is 13 amino acids long. The data were taken from a study of cytomegalovirus exposure and HLA in healthy donors. Looking at the study overall: The same platform as the approximately 670 first-cohort repertoires was used for the 120 validation repertoires, a later analysis reported. Study results and limitations: Around 160 TCR beta chains were listed as cytomegalovirus-associated.

The table came from immunoSEQ multiplex PCR; TCRdb's copy has only in-frame clones and leaves some out. The profile shows hundreds of thousands of clones, roughly 89% of them singletons. The sequence came from a woman aged 18-29 years in good health and CMV-seronegative. The J gene is TRBJ2-3, the V gene TRBV13, with 7 bases lining up with TRBD2. Sequenced: PBMCs. This CDR3 reads CASQREERDTQYF. CDR3 DNA sequence: TGTGCCAGCCAACGGGAGGAGAGGGATACGCAGTATTTT.